The 15 T cell receptor beta chains given below trace back to one sample, sequenced in a study of T cell repertoires in cytomegalovirus infection. One entry per CDR3 protein results from TCRdb running MiXCR on the reads. The table shows fewer than 1,000,000 distinct CDR3 sequences, with about a third occurring only once. No antigen has been assigned to these receptors. The specimen comprised cultured CD8+ T cells from PBMCs, sampled from culture after CMV antigen stimulation. These receptors came from a human donor in good health (CMV status not recorded). Some clones in this sample may be carry-over from other donors' samples.

The rearrangement joins TRBV27 to TRBJ1-2; TRBD1 is a possible D gene (6 bases). Germline CDR1 reads MNHEY; CDR2 reads SMNVEV (reference sequence). The CDR3 loop spans 14 amino acids. V lost 6 bases to trimming and J lost 4 bases, with 15 bases between them. The CDR3 loop reads CASRRGGQVYGYTF. The CDR3 bases are TGTGCCAGCAGACGAGGGGGACAAGTCTATGGCTACACCTTC.

The genes are TRBV20-1 and TRBJ1-6; maybe TRBD1 (6 bases). Germline-derived CDR1 and CDR2 are DFQATT and SNEGSKA (reference sequence). V lost 5 bases, J lost 4 bases, and 9 bases lay in between. The CDR3 covers 13 residues. Here the CDR3 reads CSAPGQYNSPLHF. CDR3 bases: TGCAGTGCTCCGGGACAATATAATTCACCCCTCCACTTT.

Regarding this clonotype: This sequence may be a read error, since a much larger clone differs from it by one base. The genes are TRBV7-2 and TRBJ2-5, with D possibly being TRBD1 (6 bases). The germline V gene encodes CDR1 SGHTA and CDR2 FQGNSA. The CDR3 has 16 amino acids. DNA for the CDR3: TGTGCCAGCAGCTTAGGATTCTGGGACAATGAAGAGGCCCAGTACTTC. It is translated as CASSLGFWDNEEAQYF.

The genes are TRBV14 and TRBJ1-1, with no clear D. CDR3 length: 15 amino acids. Germline values: CDR1 SGHDN, CDR2 FVKESK. Trimming took off 6 bases at V and 1 base at J, with 15 bases between the two ends. As DNA, the CDR3 is TGTGCCAGCAGTCTCCGGCGTGGATCGAACACTGAAGCTTTCTTT. Protein product: CASSLRRGSNTEAFF.

This clonotype was found a few times. V usage is TRBV7-9 and J usage is TRBJ2-2; no clear D gene. Germline values: CDR1 SEHNR, CDR2 FQNEAQ (reference sequence). This CDR3 region has 16 residues. The ends were cut back, 5 bases at V and 1 base at J, with 14 bases in the middle. CDR3 region: CASSPRPVQNTGELFF. CDR3 DNA sequence: TGTGCCAGCAGCCCCAGGCCAGTCCAGAACACCGGGGAGCTGTTTTTT.

The chain employs TRBV28 and TRBJ2-3; D uncertain. The germline gives CDR1 MDHEN, CDR2 SYDVKM. The V end was cut by 3 bases, the J end by 2 bases, with 6 bases between. This CDR3 is 13 amino acids long. For the CDR3, the DNA is TGTGCCAGCAGTTTGCAGGTCACAGATACGCAGTATTTT. The encoded protein is CASSLQVTDTQYF. The whole variable domain, filled in from reference TRBV28 and TRBJ2-3, reads DVKVTQSSRYLVKRTGEKVFLECVQDMDHENMFWYRQDPGLGLRLIYFSYDVKMKEKGDIPEGYSVSREKKERFSLILESASTNQTSMYLCASSLQVTDTQYFGPGTRLTVL.

The gene calls are TRBV2 and TRBJ2-1; 11 bases are a match to TRBD2. Trimming cost V 5 bases and J 4 bases; bases outside gene matches: 7. Germline V gene data show CDR1 as SNHLY and CDR2 as FYNNEI. The CDR3 is 16 residues long. Here the CDR3 reads CASSSSSGGIYNEQFF. For the CDR3, the DNA is TGTGCCAGCAGTTCGTCTAGCGGGGGGATATACAATGAGCAGTTCTTC.

This clonotype was seen a handful of times. V and J are TRBV6-5 and TRBJ1-1; D is undetermined. The CDR3 covers 19 residues. Germline V CDR1 and CDR2: MNHEY, SVGAGI. The ends were cut back, 0 bases at V and 1 base at J, with 21 bases in the middle. The CDR3 here is CASSYSTTRAGVENTEAFF. The CDR3 DNA is TGTGCCAGCAGTTACTCGACCACAAGGGCCGGGGTGGAGAACACTGAAGCTTTCTTT.

The sample holds many counts of this clonotype. The J gene is TRBJ1-1, the V gene TRBV7-6; D might be TRBD1 (6 bases). This CDR3 has 13 residues. CDR1 and CDR2 (germline): SGHVS, FNYEAQ. Between the trimmed V and J ends, which lost 5 bases and 4 bases, there was a span of 11 bases. CDR3 amino acids: CASSQQGSTEAFF. In DNA, the CDR3 is TGTGCCAGCAGCCAACAGGGTTCCACTGAAGCTTTCTTT.

This clonotype occurred a few times. The chain links TRBV7-6 to TRBJ2-2; D is unclear. CDR3 size: 16 residues. Trimming removed 1 base at V and 0 bases at J, with 9 bases between. CDR1 is SGHVS and CDR2 is FNYEAQ in the germline V gene. The CDR3 sequence is CASSLEAFANTGELFF. CDR3 coding DNA: TGTGCCAGCAGCTTAGAAGCGTTCGCGAACACCGGGGAGCTGTTTTTT.

This clonotype has only a few counts. The rearrangement links TRBV5-5 to TRBJ2-7; D might be TRBD1 (6 bases). CDR1 is SGHKS, CDR2 YYEKEE, per germline (reference sequence). Trimming removed 0 bases from V and 2 bases from J, with 12 bases in between. The CDR3 is 15 amino acids. CDR3 bases: TGTGCCAGCAGCTTGGAGGTCAGGGGAACCTACGAGCAGTACGTC. Protein product: CASSLEVRGTYEQYV.

This clonotype was picked up a small number of times. V and J are TRBV5-5 and TRBJ2-7; 12 bases agree with TRBD1. Trimming took 5 bases from V and 4 from J; bases not matched to a gene: 13. The CDR3 extends over 17 amino acids. The germline V gene encodes CDR1 SGHKS and CDR2 YYEKEE (reference sequence). In DNA, the CDR3 is TGTGCCAGCAGACCCGGGACAGGGGGCGCCTTGGGATACGAGCAGTACTTC. It translates to CASRPGTGGALGYEQYF.

This clonotype was seen only a few times. The chain links TRBV4-2 to TRBJ1-5; D ambiguous. This CDR3 is built from 14 residues. Germline V gives CDR1 LGHNA, CDR2 YNFKEQ. Between the trimmed V and J ends, which lost 0 bases and 1 base, there was a span of 4 bases. Here the CDR3 DNA reads TGTGCCAGCAGCCAAGATAAAAGCAATCAGCCCCAGCATTTT. Translation: CASSQDKSNQPQHF.

This clonotype was detected a few times. The rearrangement links TRBV6-6 to TRBJ2-7; 9 nucleotides match TRBD2. V dropped 5 bases and J dropped 4; count of bases not matched to a gene: 9. The CDR3 has 15 amino acids. Germline loops: CDR1 MNHNY, CDR2 SVGAGI (reference sequence). The chain's CDR3 is CASSPLAGAGYEQYV. CDR3 DNA sequence: TGTGCCAGCAGTCCTTTAGCGGGGGCCGGTTACGAGCAGTACGTC.

This clonotype was detected ten times or more. The rearrangement links TRBV6-1 to TRBJ2-2; TRBD1 might be the D (5 bases). Germline CDR1 reads MNHNS; CDR2 reads SASEGT. This CDR3 region has 13 residues. V was pared by 7 bases and J by 1 base, with 7 bases between. CDR3 region: CASIQENTGELFF. The CDR3 coding sequence is TGTGCCAGCATACAGGAGAACACCGGGGAGCTGTTTTTT.